The 10 T cell receptor beta chains listed next were all sequenced from one sample in a study of blood T cell repertoires in COVID-19. TCRdb's table, derived via immunoSEQ multiplex PCR, lists solely in-frame clones and lacks some. The sample holds 250,000 to 400,000 clones, about 91% seen once. Sequenced: peripheral blood. Receptor source: a woman in her 30s with COVID-19, enrolled during active disease.

This chain joins TRBV11-2 and TRBJ1-2; D is unclear. The V gene's germline CDR1 is SGHAT and CDR2 FQNNGV. The CDR3 consists of 14 residues. Trimming stripped 0 bases from V and 3 bases from J, with 8 bases between. The CDR3 DNA reads TGTGCCAGCAGCTTAGAGCCCATAGACTATGGCTACACCTTC. Amino acid sequence: CASSLEPIDYGYTF.

The chain recombines TRBV7-2 with TRBJ2-7; tentatively, D is TRBD2 (5 bases). The CDR3 has 12 residues. Germline-derived CDR1 and CDR2 are SGHTA and FQGNSA. Trimming left V 5 bases short and J 6 bases short, with 11 bases between. The CDR3 nucleotides are TGTGCCAGCAGCCTGGACTCCGGCGAGCAGTACTTC. Its translation is CASSLDSGEQYF.

The chain joins TRBV6-1 to TRBJ2-1; D gene ambiguous. The CDR3 loop spans 15 amino acids. V dropped 0 bases and J dropped 0 bases, with 6 bases sitting between them. CDR1 is MNHNS, CDR2 SASEGT, per germline. In nucleotides, the CDR3 is TGTGCCAGCAGTGAAGCGCTCAGCTCCTACAATGAGCAGTTCTTC. Its translation: CASSEALSSYNEQFF.

This chain links TRBV4-2 with TRBJ1-3; D call uncertain. The CDR3 loop spans 15 amino acids. V was shortened by 0 bases and J by 1 base, with 7 bases between the two germline ends. The germline V gene has CDR1 LGHNA and CDR2 YNFKEQ. The CDR3 sequence: CASSQEGRSGNTIYF. DNA of the CDR3: TGTGCCAGCAGCCAAGAGGGCCGATCTGGAAACACCATATATTTT.

This clone was picked up one time. The rearrangement uses TRBV6-5 and TRBJ1-6; possible D gene TRBD1, 6 bases. CDR3 length: 15 residues. V shed 4 bases and J shed 8 bases, with 15 bases lying between them. Germline V lookup: CDR1 MNHEY, CDR2 SVGAGI. The CDR3 is CASSWAGRGDSPLHF. The DNA of the CDR3 is TGTGCCAGCAGTTGGGCTGGCAGGGGAGATTCACCCCTCCACTTT.

The V gene is TRBV7-8, the J gene TRBJ2-5; weak D call: TRBD2 (7 bases). This CDR3 spans 14 amino acids. Per germline, CDR1 SGHVS and CDR2 FQNEAQ. Trimming removed 0 bases from V and 9 bases from J, with 14 bases in between. The CDR3 protein is CASSLAQGGGAQYF. The CDR3 DNA sequence: TGTGCCAGCAGCTTAGCGCAAGGGGGGGGAGCCCAGTACTTC.

This clone was seen a few times. This sequence joins TRBV12-5 and TRBJ2-3; TRBD2 matches 7 bases. The V gene's germline CDR1 is LGHNT and CDR2 FRNRAP. The length of the CDR3 is 14 residues. V shed 7 bases and J 2 bases; nucleotides not matched to a gene: 6. CDR3 sequence: CASAWRETTDTQYF. CDR3 DNA sequence: TGTGCTAGTGCCTGGCGGGAGACCACAGATACGCAGTATTTT.

This chain joins TRBV5-1 and TRBJ1-1, with TRBD1 matching over 8 bases. Germline lookup yields CDR1 SGHRS and CDR2 YFSETQ. This CDR3 contains 15 residues. The V and J ends lost 0 bases and 9 bases, in that order; junction bases with no gene match: 10. CDR3 DNA: TGCGCCAGCAGCTTGGCCCCCCCAGACAGGGGACAAGCTTTCTTT. It encodes CASSLAPPDRGQAFF.

Written as DNA, the CDR3 is TGTGCCAGCACTCTGCGACGGGACACAAACACTGAAGCTTTCTTT. Its translation: CASTLRRDTNTEAFF. The chain employs TRBV6-5 and TRBJ1-1; maybe TRBD1 (6 bases). The CDR3 totals 15 residues. Trimming left V 7 bases short and J 2 bases short, with 17 bases between. Per germline, CDR1 MNHEY and CDR2 SVGAGI.

This sequence joins TRBV6-1 and TRBJ1-2; the D gene is possibly TRBD1 (5 bases). V gave up 1 base and J gave up 7 bases, with 7 bases separating them. Per germline, CDR1 MNHNS and CDR2 SASEGT. The CDR3 contains 12 residues. This CDR3 is CASSEGRAGYTF. The CDR3 bases are TGTGCCAGCAGTGAAGGCAGGGCTGGCTACACCTTC.